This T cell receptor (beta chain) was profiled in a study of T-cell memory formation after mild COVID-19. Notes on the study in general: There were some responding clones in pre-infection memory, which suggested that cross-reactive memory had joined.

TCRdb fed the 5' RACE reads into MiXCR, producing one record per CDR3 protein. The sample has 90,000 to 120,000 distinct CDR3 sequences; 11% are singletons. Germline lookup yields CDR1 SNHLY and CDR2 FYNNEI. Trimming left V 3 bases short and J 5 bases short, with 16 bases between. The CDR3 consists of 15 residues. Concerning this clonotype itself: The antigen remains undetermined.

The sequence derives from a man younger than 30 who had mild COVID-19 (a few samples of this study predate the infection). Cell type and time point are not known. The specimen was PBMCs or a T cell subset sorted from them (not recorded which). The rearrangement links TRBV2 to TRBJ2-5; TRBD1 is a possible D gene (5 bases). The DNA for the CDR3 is TGTGCCAGCAGTGATCGGCAGGGATACGGCGAGACCCAGTACTTC. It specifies CASSDRQGYGETQYF.